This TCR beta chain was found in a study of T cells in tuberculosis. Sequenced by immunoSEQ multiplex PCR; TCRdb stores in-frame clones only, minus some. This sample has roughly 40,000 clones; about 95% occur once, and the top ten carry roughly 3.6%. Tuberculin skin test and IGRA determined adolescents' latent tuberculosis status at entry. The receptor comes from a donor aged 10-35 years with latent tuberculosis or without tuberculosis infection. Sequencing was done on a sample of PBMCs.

The DNA of the CDR3 is TGTGCCAGCAGTCCCACCCTCGGCAGGCTGAATGAAAAACTGTTTTTT. This translates into CASSPTLGRLNEKLFF. The J gene is TRBJ1-4, the V gene TRBV28; D gene ambiguous. From germline, CDR1 is MDHEN and CDR2 SYDVKM. The CDR3 sequence is 16 residues long. V was clipped by 5 bases and J by 5 bases, with 18 bases between them.